Shown below are 27 T cell receptor beta chains from a single sample sequenced in a study of shared clonotypes between healthy human individuals. TCRdb keeps only in-frame clones here, not all; method: immunoSEQ multiplex PCR. This table has around 550,000 clones, 95% to 97% appearing once. The sequencing sample was made of naive CD4+ T cells sorted from blood. Subset reported: CD45RA+ positively selected. These receptors were collected from a woman in her 30s in good health.

The V call is TRBV7-8, the J call TRBJ2-3; 8 nucleotides match TRBD2. The CDR3 has 15 amino acids. Germline loops: CDR1 SGHVS, CDR2 FQNEAQ. V shed 2 bases, J shed 6 bases, and the junction held 7 bases outside the gene matches. CDR3 sequence: CASSLIEAGADTQYF. In DNA, the CDR3 is TGTGCCAGCAGCTTAATCGAAGCGGGAGCGGATACGCAGTATTTT. The full variable domain, with the rest looked up from reference TRBV7-8 and TRBJ2-3, is GAGVSQSPRYKVAKRGQDVALRCDPISGHVSLFWYQQALGQGPEFLTYFQNEAQLDKSGLPSDRFFAERPEGSVSTLKIQRTQQEDSAVYLCASSLIEAGADTQYFGPGTRLTVL.

This chain joins TRBV10-3 and TRBJ2-7; TRBD2 matches at 12 bases. CDR3 length: 18 amino acids. With 6 bases clipped from V and 5 bases from J, the junction kept 17 bases outside the gene matches. Germline V gene sequence: CDR1 ENHRY, CDR2 SYGVKD. The CDR3 DNA is TGTGCCATCAGGGCGGACAGGGTTAAACTAGCGGGAGGTCACGAGCAGTACTTC. It specifies CAIRADRVKLAGGHEQYF.

The chain employs TRBV28 and TRBJ1-2; 9 nucleotides match TRBD1. J gave up 4 bases and V 5 bases, and 5 bases lay outside the gene matches. Germline CDR1 and CDR2: MDHEN and SYDVKM. The CDR3 is 14 amino acids. CDR3 region: CASSAGQGGYGYTF. In DNA form, the CDR3 reads TGTGCCAGCAGTGCGGGACAGGGAGGCTATGGCTACACCTTC.

The J gene is TRBJ2-1, the V gene TRBV18; 12 positions match TRBD1. The CDR3 covers 20 residues. The V gene end was trimmed by 6 bases and the J gene end by 7 bases; junction bases not matched to a gene: 22. Germline V gene lookup returns CDR1 KGHSH and CDR2 LQKENI. The CDR3 region has the DNA TGTGCCAGCTCTGCGCTGGGACAGGGGGCTTCAAGCGGTTTCCGGAATGAGCAGTTCTTC. Protein: CASSALGQGASSGFRNEQFF.

The rearrangement links TRBV10-2 to TRBJ2-5; 9 nucleotides align to TRBD2. CDR1 is WSHSY, CDR2 SAAADI, per germline. The V and J ends lost 0 bases and 11 bases, in that order; junction bases with no gene match: 10. The CDR3 is 15 residues long. CDR3 protein: CASSESQLAGTQQYF. CDR3 sequence (DNA): TGCGCCAGCAGTGAGTCGCAGCTAGCGGGAACTCAGCAGTACTTC.

V usage is TRBV5-6 and J usage is TRBJ2-7, with TRBD2 identical over 7 bases. Germline loops: CDR1 SGHDT, CDR2 YYEEEE. The CDR3 consists of 15 residues. V trimming: 1 base; J trimming: 0 bases; junction bases outside the gene matches: 4. The CDR3 bases are TGTGCCAGCAGCTTGAAGCCTAGCGGCTCCTACGAGCAGTACTTC. This encodes CASSLKPSGSYEQYF.

This clone was recorded only once. The chain joins TRBV7-8 to TRBJ2-3; 8 bases fit TRBD2. The CDR3 totals 15 residues. Germline lookup yields CDR1 SGHVS and CDR2 FQNEAQ. J lost 6 bases, V lost 0 bases, and 5 bases had no gene match. The chain's CDR3 is CASSLAGRGADTQYF. The CDR3 DNA is TGTGCCAGCAGCTTAGCCGGGAGGGGGGCTGATACGCAGTATTTT.

This sequence joins TRBV11-1 and TRBJ2-7; D remains unclear. V was trimmed by 5 bases and J by 0 bases, leaving 5 bases between them. The germline V gene encodes CDR1 SGHAT and CDR2 FQDESV (reference sequence). CDR3 size: 12 residues. In nucleotides, the CDR3 is TGTGCCAGCAGCGCGAGCTCCTACGAGCAGTACTTC. It translates to CASSASSYEQYF.

A single count supports this clone. The chain employs TRBV19 and TRBJ2-3; 8 bases map to TRBD2. V lost 7 bases, J lost 2 bases, and 2 bases stayed unmatched. CDR3 size: 13 residues. CDR1 and CDR2 from the germline V gene are LNHDA and SQIVND (reference sequence). The CDR3 here is CASKTSATDTQYF. In DNA, the CDR3 is TGTGCCAGTAAGACTAGCGCCACAGATACGCAGTATTTT. The full variable domain, completed using reference TRBV19 and TRBJ2-3, is DGGITQSPKYLFRKEGQNVTLSCEQNLNHDAMYWYRQDPGQGLRLIYYSQIVNDFQKGDIAEGYSVSREKKESFPLTVTSAQKNPTAFYLCASKTSATDTQYFGPGTRLTVL.

The genes are TRBV7-2 and TRBJ2-2; 10 bases match TRBD2. Germline V gene data show CDR1 as SGHTA and CDR2 as FQGNSA. This CDR3 comprises 17 residues. V gave up 2 bases and J gave up 5 bases; unmatched junction bases: 8. CDR3 protein: CASSLLAGEVYTGELFF. The DNA for the CDR3 is TGTGCCAGCAGCTTACTAGCGGGAGAAGTCTATACCGGGGAGCTGTTTTTT.

This sequence joins TRBV2 and TRBJ2-7, with TRBD1 matching 8 bases. V trimming: 7 bases; J trimming: 6 bases; junction bases outside the gene matches: 11. Germline V gene lookup returns CDR1 SNHLY and CDR2 FYNNEI. There are 14 residues in the CDR3. For the CDR3, the DNA is TGTGCCAGCACCACCGGGACAGGAACTATCGAGCAGTACTTC. This sequence encodes CASTTGTGTIEQYF.

This clone was detected once. The chain is built from TRBV4-1 and TRBJ1-5; D is unresolved. The CDR3 is made up of 15 amino acids. Germline CDR1 is MGHRA and CDR2 is YSYEKL. V was pared by 5 bases and J by 2 bases, with 13 bases between. CDR3 sequence (DNA): TGCGCCAGCAGCAGGGAGGGTCTGGGCAATCAGCCCCAGCATTTT. As protein: CASSREGLGNQPQHF.

A word on this clone: Distinct nucleotide sequences in the sample also encode this CDR3. The chain couples TRBV28 to TRBJ2-7, with 8 positions matching TRBD2. The CDR3 runs to 13 residues. Looked up from germline, CDR1 is MDHEN and CDR2 is SYDVKM. Trimming removed 5 bases from V and 0 bases from J; junction bases left unmatched: 0. CDR3 in DNA: TGTGCCAGCAGTAGCGGGGGCTCCTACGAGCAGTACTTC. Translated: CASSSGGSYEQYF.

The V and J genes are TRBV7-9 and TRBJ2-7, with D tentatively TRBD1 or TRBD2 (5 bases each). V lost 4 bases and J lost 4, with 14 bases in between. This CDR3 is built from 14 residues. In germline, CDR1 is SEHNR, CDR2 FQNEAQ (reference sequence). The CDR3 here is CASSYEGRIYEQYF. The CDR3 DNA follows: TGTGCCAGCAGCTACGAGGGACGAATATACGAGCAGTACTTC. The entire variable domain, with the rest obtained from reference TRBV7-9 and TRBJ2-7, is as follows: DTGVSQNPRHKITKRGQNVTFRCDPISEHNRLYWYRQTLGQGPEFLTYFQNEAQLEKSRLLSDRFSAERPKGSFSTLEIQRTEQGDSAMYLCASSYEGRIYEQYFGPGTRLTVT.

With respect to this clone: Other DNA sequences in this specimen translate into the identical CDR3. The V call is TRBV7-9, the J call TRBJ2-7, with 7 bases that match TRBD2. Per germline, CDR1 SEHNR and CDR2 FQNEAQ (reference sequence). The CDR3 has 14 residues. V shed 2 bases and J 3 bases; nucleotides not matched to a gene: 4. The CDR3 sequence is CASSLRGDSYEQYF. In DNA, the CDR3 is TGTGCCAGCAGCTTACGGGGGGATAGCTACGAGCAGTACTTC.

The rearrangement joins TRBV4-2 to TRBJ2-3, with D tentatively TRBD1 (6 bases). Germline values: CDR1 LGHNA, CDR2 YNFKEQ. The V gene lost 1 base and the J gene lost 0 bases, with 17 bases spanning the gap. This CDR3 is 18 amino acids long. CDR3 loop: CASSQGNLGARSTDTQYF. The CDR3 bases are TGTGCCAGCAGCCAAGGGAACTTGGGGGCGAGAAGCACAGATACGCAGTATTTT.

The chain recombines TRBV7-8 with TRBJ2-3; either TRBD1 or TRBD2 may fit D (5 bases each). Germline lookup yields CDR1 SGHVS and CDR2 FQNEAQ. CDR3 length: 17 amino acids. The germline V and J ends were trimmed by 1 base and 3 bases, with 17 bases remaining between them. Written as DNA, the CDR3 is TGTGCCAGCAGCTTAGTTGGCTTCGGGGCTATAACAGATACGCAGTATTTT. It is translated as CASSLVGFGAITDTQYF.

The chain couples TRBV28 to TRBJ2-1, with 7 bases fitting TRBD2. In germline, CDR1 is MDHEN, CDR2 SYDVKM. CDR3 size: 14 residues. The ends lost 5 bases at V and 5 bases at J; junction bases unmatched: 6. This CDR3 reads CASSPGGGNNEQFF. The DNA of the CDR3 is TGTGCCAGCAGTCCTGGGGGGGGTAACAATGAGCAGTTCTTC. Supplemented by reference TRBV28 and TRBJ2-1, the full variable domain reads DVKVTQSSRYLVKRTGEKVFLECVQDMDHENMFWYRQDPGLGLRLIYFSYDVKMKEKGDIPEGYSVSREKKERFSLILESASTNQTSMYLCASSPGGGNNEQFFGPGTRLTVL.

The chain is built from TRBV28 and TRBJ2-3, with D unclear. Deletions cut 5 bases from V and 3 bases from J, with 9 bases between. Germline loops: CDR1 MDHEN, CDR2 SYDVKM. CDR3 length equals 13 residues. The CDR3 is CASSLDQTDTQYF. CDR3 nucleotide sequence: TGTGCCAGCAGTCTTGACCAGACAGATACGCAGTATTTT.

Comments on this clone: A junction end diverges from the germline sequence, so it may reflect a read error. The chain joins TRBV5-1 to TRBJ2-7; D unresolved. CDR3 length: 13 residues. The germline V gene encodes CDR1 SGHRS and CDR2 YFSETQ. The CDR3 loop is CTSSWQLNYEQYF. The CDR3 bases are TGCACCAGCAGCTGGCAGTTAAATTACGAGCAGTACTTC.

The chain combines TRBV27 with TRBJ2-7; D may be TRBD2 (7 bases). Trimming pared 4 bases from V and 0 bases from J, leaving 22 bases between. CDR3 length equals 18 residues. Per germline, CDR1 MNHEY and CDR2 SMNVEV (reference sequence). CDR3 DNA: TGTGCCAGCAGTTACAGAGTGGGAGGGGGGACTAACTCCTACGAGCAGTACTTC. It yields the protein CASSYRVGGGTNSYEQYF.

The rearrangement links TRBV4-2 to TRBJ2-3, with D possibly matching TRBD2 (5 bases). Looked up from germline, CDR1 is LGHNA and CDR2 is YNFKEQ. Trimming cost V 0 bases and J 5 bases, with 9 bases left between them. This CDR3 comprises 14 residues. CDR3 DNA sequence: TGTGCCAGCAGCCAAGATCTGGGAGAAGATACGCAGTATTTT. This encodes CASSQDLGEDTQYF.

This clone was found once. The CDR3 here is CARRQGAIDGYTF. CDR3 nucleotide sequence: TGTGCTCGCCGGCAGGGCGCCATTGATGGCTACACCTTC. The chain couples TRBV10-3 to TRBJ1-2; perhaps TRBD1 as D (5 bases). Germline V gene lookup returns CDR1 ENHRY and CDR2 SYGVKD. This CDR3 spans 13 amino acids.

The V call is TRBV28, the J call TRBJ2-4; 7 bases fit TRBD2. The CDR3 is 12 amino acids. Germline V CDR1 and CDR2: MDHEN, SYDVKM. After removal of 6 bases from V and 15 bases from J, the junction contained 11 bases not matched to a gene. The CDR3 loop reads CASSSPGGRRYF. The CDR3 DNA is TGTGCCAGCAGCTCGCCCGGGGGGAGGCGGTACTTC. The full variable domain, completed using reference TRBV28 and TRBJ2-4, is DVKVTQSSRYLVKRTGEKVFLECVQDMDHENMFWYRQDPGLGLRLIYFSYDVKMKEKGDIPEGYSVSREKKERFSLILESASTNQTSMYLCASSSPGGRRYFGAGTRLSVL.

The CDR3 nucleotides read TGTGCCAGCAGCTTTGGGTCCGGGACGGGGTACAATGAGCAGTTCTTC. Its translation is CASSFGSGTGYNEQFF. The rearrangement joins TRBV11-2 to TRBJ2-1; perhaps D is TRBD1 or TRBD2 (5 bases each). The V gene lost 3 bases and the J gene lost 4 bases, with 16 bases spanning the gap. Germline loops: CDR1 SGHAT, CDR2 FQNNGV. The CDR3 is 16 residues long. Combining the CDR3 with reference TRBV11-2 and TRBJ2-1 gives the whole variable domain EAGVAQSPRYKIIEKRQSVAFWCNPISGHATLYWYQQILGQGPKLLIQFQNNGVVDDSQLPKDRFSAERLKGVDSTLKIQPAKLEDSAVYLCASSFGSGTGYNEQFFGPGTRLTVL.

CDR3 DNA sequence: TGTGCCAGCAGTTTATCGACGTCGCTAGGGCACTATGGCTACACCTTC. Encoded protein: CASSLSTSLGHYGYTF. The chain links TRBV28 to TRBJ1-2, with no clear D. The CDR3 sequence is 16 residues long. CDR1 and CDR2 from the germline V gene are MDHEN and SYDVKM. Trimming took 1 base from V and 3 from J, leaving 15 bases between them.

The V call is TRBV28, the J call TRBJ2-5; TRBD1 might be the D (6 bases). CDR1 is MDHEN, CDR2 SYDVKM, per germline. The CDR3 spans 13 residues. V was trimmed by 4 bases and J by 9 bases, leaving 15 bases between them. CDR3 nucleotide sequence: TGTGCCAGCAGTTGGGGGCTAAAGAAGGCCCAGTACTTC. Protein: CASSWGLKKAQYF.